The TCR beta chain described here comes from a study of CD4 T cells in relation to SARS-CoV-2 and coronaviruses. Concerning this clone itself: Antigen: not known.

Repertoires were generated with immunoSEQ multiplex PCR, while TCRdb's copy carries only in-frame clones and drops some. This repertoire shows 36,000 or so clones, about 80% found once; its top ten account for about 2.8%. Germline values: CDR1 SGHAT, CDR2 FQDESV (reference sequence). The CDR3 contains 11 residues. V gave up 1 base and J gave up 15 bases, with 10 bases separating them. This clonotype was obtained from an adult with COVID-19. Sequencing input: memory CD4+ T cells from PBMCs, cultured in vitro. The chain uses TRBV11-1 and TRBJ2-1; D uncertain. The CDR3 spells CASSLDRVLFF. The DNA for the CDR3 is TGTGCCAGCAGCTTAGACAGAGTTCTGTTCTTC.